This TCR beta chain came from a study of T cells in Graves' hyperthyroidism and ophthalmopathy. The sample holds many counts of this clonotype. The CDR3 length is 15 residues. The V gene's germline CDR1 is SEHNR and CDR2 FQNEAQ (reference sequence). With 5 bases removed from V and 3 bases from J, the gap between germline ends came to 17 bases. Amplification of TCR beta CDR3 regions used RNA as the template. HTBI primers were used for first-round RT-PCR of the TCR CDR3. In TCRdb, the multiplex PCR reads were re-called with MiXCR into one record per CDR3 protein. This sample has nearly 750,000 distinct CDR3 sequences, with over 35% found just once. The study enrolled patients aged 18 to 65 with newly diagnosed hyperthyroidism of under 2 months' duration.

The receptor was derived from a woman aged 40-49 years with Graves' hyperthyroidism. The chain combines TRBV7-9 with TRBJ2-7; either TRBD1 or TRBD2 may fit D (5 bases each). Specimen: blood. DNA for the CDR3: TGTGCCAGCAGCGCCGGGACGAACACTCTCTACGAGCAGTACTTC. This codes for CASSAGTNTLYEQYF.